This TCR beta chain was captured in a study of cytomegalovirus exposure and HLA in healthy donors. The PCR made use of 60 Vbeta and 13 Jbeta primers. This table comes from immunoSEQ multiplex PCR, and its TCRdb copy is limited to in-frame clones, with some not included. The data contain 150,000 to 200,000 clones, approximately 80% of them seen just once; the ten biggest clones take up approximately 6.7%. This clone occurred once. The germline V gene has CDR1 MGHDK and CDR2 SYGVNS. The V end was cut by 3 bases, the J end by 2 bases, with 11 bases between. This CDR3 comprises 14 residues. Material: PBMCs. The genes are TRBV25-1 and TRBJ2-7; unclear D gene. The origin of this receptor is a young man in good health and CMV-seropositive. CDR3 sequence (DNA): TGTGCCAGCAGTGAGAGACACGACCCCTACGAGCAGTACTTC. Translated, it gives CASSERHDPYEQYF.